One and the same sample provided the 23 T cell receptor beta chains below, sequenced in a study of T cell changes during pregnancy in multiple sclerosis. Data came from immunoSEQ multiplex PCR; TCRdb stores just in-frame clones and leaves some out. The table lists 75,000 to 95,000 clones, approximately 89% of them singletons. Sequenced material: peripheral blood, taken before pregnancy. The receptor set was obtained from a female donor with multiple sclerosis, enrolled in a pregnancy study.

Only one count was recorded for this clone. The CDR3 reads CASSPQVGPTQYF. The DNA of the CDR3 is TGTGCCAGTAGTCCCCAGGTGGGGCCTACGCAGTATTTT. The chain employs TRBV19 and TRBJ2-3; TRBD1 is a possible D gene (5 bases). This CDR3 contains 13 residues. The germline V gene has CDR1 LNHDA and CDR2 SQIVND (reference sequence). The ends were cut back, 5 bases at V and 8 bases at J, with 14 bases in the middle.

V and J are TRBV6-5 and TRBJ2-7, with 8 bases aligning to TRBD1. Germline trimming cut 4 bases from V and 6 bases from J; bases unmatched to any gene: 8. The germline gives CDR1 MNHEY, CDR2 SVGAGI. The CDR3 sequence is 14 residues long. This chain's CDR3 is CASSSRGTGGEQYF. CDR3 nucleotide sequence: TGTGCCAGCAGTTCCCGGGGGACAGGTGGCGAGCAGTACTTC.

The chain has TRBV28 and TRBJ2-7; 8 bases are shared with TRBD2. CDR1 and CDR2 from the germline V gene are MDHEN and SYDVKM. With V trimmed by 6 bases and J by 4 bases, 8 bases remained unmatched. This CDR3 has 14 amino acids. The CDR3 region has the DNA TGTGCCAGCAGCCCCGGGACTAGGAAATACGAGCAGTACTTC. Amino acids: CASSPGTRKYEQYF.

This chain links TRBV7-3 with TRBJ2-7; maybe TRBD2 (6 bases). The CDR3 is 13 residues long. Trimming pared 5 bases from V and 7 bases from J, leaving 15 bases between. Germline lookup yields CDR1 SGHTA and CDR2 FQGTGA. The CDR3 protein is CASSRDSMGEQYF. CDR3 nucleotides: TGTGCCAGCAGCCGGGACTCCATGGGGGAGCAGTACTTC.

The J gene is TRBJ2-1, the V gene TRBV11-2, with TRBD2 matching 7 bases. The CDR3 length is 13 residues. Germline loops: CDR1 SGHAT, CDR2 FQNNGV. The ends lost 5 bases at V and 7 bases at J; junction bases unmatched: 5. The CDR3 protein is CASSLGGSNEQFF. The CDR3 DNA follows: TGTGCCAGCAGCCTGGGCGGGAGTAATGAGCAGTTCTTC.

The chain is built from TRBV2 and TRBJ2-2, with TRBD2 identical over 13 bases. The CDR3 totals 15 residues. Germline loops: CDR1 SNHLY, CDR2 FYNNEI. The V gene end was trimmed by 3 bases and the J gene end by 5 bases; junction bases not matched to a gene: 0. Written as DNA, the CDR3 is TGTGCCAGCAGTGAGACTAGCGGGAGGACCGGGGAGCTGTTTTTT. Its protein product is CASSETSGRTGELFF.

The gene calls are TRBV20-1 and TRBJ2-1; no clear D gene. The germline V and J ends were trimmed by 3 bases and 10 bases, with 7 bases remaining between them. CDR1 and CDR2 from the germline V gene are DFQATT and SNEGSKA (reference sequence). CDR3 size: 10 residues. The chain's CDR3 is CSARRSEQFF. CDR3 nucleotides: TGCAGTGCTAGGCGTTCGGAGCAGTTCTTC.

The sample holds a few counts of this clone. J is TRBJ1-1 and V is TRBV21-1. TRBV21-1 is a pseudogene segment. The CDR3 spans 8 residues. The CDR3 loop is CASSSAFF. The CDR3 DNA follows: TGTGCCAGCAGCTCGGCTTTCTTT.

The V gene is TRBV6-5, the J gene TRBJ2-1; the D gene is possibly TRBD1 (5 bases). V lost 6 bases and J lost 8, with 14 bases in between. Germline CDR1 and CDR2: MNHEY and SVGAGI. CDR3 length: 13 residues. The CDR3 protein is CASRLGHRDEQFF. The CDR3 coding sequence is TGTGCCAGCAGGCTAGGACACCGGGATGAGCAGTTCTTC.

The chain employs TRBV9 and TRBJ2-4, with 16 bases lining up with TRBD2. The CDR3 sequence is 18 residues long. Per germline, CDR1 SGDLS and CDR2 YYNGEE. J was trimmed by 3 bases and V by 3 bases; bases with no gene match: 6. The CDR3 here is CASSAGLAGGRGKNIQYF. As DNA, the CDR3 is TGTGCCAGCAGCGCGGGACTAGCGGGAGGGCGGGGCAAAAACATTCAGTACTTC.

This chain links TRBV30 with TRBJ1-5, with a possible D match to TRBD1 (6 bases). Germline CDR1 reads GTSNPN; CDR2 reads SVGIG (reference sequence). The CDR3 is made up of 14 amino acids. Trimming took off 2 bases at V and 4 bases at J, with 12 bases between the two ends. The CDR3 coding sequence is TGTGCCTGGAGTCTACAGGGAGGGAATCAGCCCCAGCATTTT. Its translation: CAWSLQGGNQPQHF.

This chain uses TRBV7-9 with TRBJ2-7; 11 nucleotides agree with TRBD1. The ends lost 3 bases at V and 5 bases at J; junction bases unmatched: 3. The CDR3 is 14 residues long. CDR1 and CDR2 (germline): SEHNR, FQNEAQ (reference sequence). CDR3 amino acids: CASSLGQGGDEQYF. The DNA for the CDR3 is TGTGCCAGCAGCTTGGGACAGGGGGGCGACGAGCAGTACTTC.

The chain combines TRBV7-2 with TRBJ1-2; no firm D call. Germline values: CDR1 SGHTA, CDR2 FQGNSA. The length of the CDR3 is 15 residues. Trimming cost V 3 bases and J 5 bases, with 16 bases left between them. The CDR3: CASSFRGGRGYGYTF. The CDR3 region has the DNA TGTGCCAGCAGCTTCCGCGGAGGGCGCGGGTATGGCTACACCTTC.

V gene TRBV2 combines with J gene TRBJ1-5; D ambiguous. V was shortened by 6 bases and J by 2 bases, with 8 bases between the two germline ends. Germline values: CDR1 SNHLY, CDR2 FYNNEI. CDR3 length: 13 residues. The CDR3 protein is CASRRVGNQPQHF. CDR3 DNA: TGTGCCAGCAGGAGGGTGGGCAATCAGCCCCAGCATTTT.

The genes are TRBV6-5 and TRBJ2-7, with D tentatively TRBD1 (5 bases). The CDR3 has 13 residues. Germline-derived CDR1 and CDR2 are MNHEY and SVGAGI. V lost 0 bases, J lost 11 bases, and 14 bases lay in between. This CDR3 is CASSYSGQATEYF. The DNA for the CDR3 is TGTGCCAGCAGTTACTCGGGGCAGGCGACTGAGTACTTC.

The chain has TRBV14 and TRBJ1-4; 10 nucleotides agree with TRBD1. The CDR3 extends over 13 amino acids. Germline loops: CDR1 SGHDN, CDR2 FVKESK. V lost 4 bases to trimming and J lost 7 bases; unmatched junction nucleotides: 0. The CDR3 DNA reads TGTGCCAGCAGCCGGGACAGGGGTGAAAAACTGTTTTTT. Translating it yields CASSRDRGEKLFF.

This clone was counted only a few times. The V and J genes are TRBV7-9 and TRBJ1-2, with D hard to call. V was clipped by 1 base and J by 2 bases, with 5 bases between them. Germline CDR1 and CDR2: SEHNR and FQNEAQ (reference sequence). This CDR3 is 13 amino acids long. The CDR3 sequence: CASSLGGNYGYTF. For the CDR3, the DNA is TGTGCCAGCAGCTTAGGCGGAAACTATGGCTACACCTTC. The variable domain in full, completed from reference TRBV7-9 and TRBJ1-2, reads DTGVSQNPRHKITKRGQNVTFRCDPISEHNRLYWYRQTLGQGPEFLTYFQNEAQLEKSRLLSDRFSAERPKGSFSTLEIQRTEQGDSAMYLCASSLGGNYGYTFGSGTRLTVV.

The chain uses TRBV7-6 and TRBJ1-3; D is uncertain. The CDR3 is 17 amino acids. The V end was cut by 1 base, the J end by 2 bases, with 15 bases between. Germline V gives CDR1 SGHVS, CDR2 FNYEAQ. DNA for the CDR3: TGTGCCAGCAGCTTAGACCCCTCCTCAGGCCCTGGAAACACCATATATTTT. Protein product: CASSLDPSSGPGNTIYF. The variable domain in full, completed from reference TRBV7-6 and TRBJ1-3, reads GAGVSQSPRYKVTKRGQDVALRCDPISGHVSLYWYRQALGQGPEFLTYFNYEAQQDKSGLPNDRFSAERPEGSISTLTIQRTEQRDSAMYRCASSLDPSSGPGNTIYFGEGSWLTVV.

V gene TRBV27 combines with J gene TRBJ1-6, with D unclear. Looked up from germline, CDR1 is MNHEY and CDR2 is SMNVEV (reference sequence). CDR3 length equals 15 residues. The V end was cut by 4 bases, the J end by 11 bases, with 18 bases between. The CDR3 is CASSSPGSGYTPLHF. In nucleotides, the CDR3 is TGTGCCAGCAGTTCCCCGGGATCAGGCTATACACCCCTCCACTTT.

The chain couples TRBV7-3 to TRBJ2-1; D may be TRBD1 (12 bases). Deletions cut 5 bases from V and 2 bases from J, with 28 bases between. The CDR3 runs to 20 residues. Germline-derived CDR1 and CDR2 are SGHTA and FQGTGA. The CDR3 sequence is CASSPRDRGQLAGAYNEQFF. The CDR3 bases are TGTGCCAGCAGCCCAAGGGACAGGGGGCAACTAGCGGGGGCCTACAATGAGCAGTTCTTC.

This chain joins TRBV6-4 and TRBJ2-7; possible D gene TRBD1, 7 bases. CDR3 length: 15 amino acids. Germline V gene lookup returns CDR1 MRHNA and CDR2 SNTAGT. Deletions cut 0 bases from V and 4 bases from J, with 13 bases between. The CDR3 DNA follows: TGTGCCAGCAGTGACTCCCAGGGGGGAATTTACGAGCAGTACTTC. Its protein is CASSDSQGGIYEQYF.

The V gene is TRBV18, the J gene TRBJ2-7; TRBD1 agrees at 8 bases. Trimming at V came to 3 bases and at J to 3 bases, leaving 10 bases not matched to a gene. The CDR3 extends over 16 amino acids. Germline V gives CDR1 KGHSH, CDR2 LQKENI. CDR3 residues: CASSPFATGGNYEQYF. The CDR3 region has the DNA TGTGCCAGCTCACCTTTTGCAACAGGGGGAAACTACGAGCAGTACTTC.

The V and J genes are TRBV23-1 and TRBJ1-5, with TRBD1 identical over 9 bases. TRBV23-1 is filed as an ORF, its function uncertain. The J segment lost 3 bases and the V segment lost 0 bases, leaving 27 bases of the junction unmatched. The CDR3 loop spans 24 amino acids. The CDR3 sequence: CASSQSLDRGSIDLGGGSNQPQHF. The CDR3, as DNA: TGCGCCAGCAGTCAATCATTGGACAGGGGCTCCATCGACCTGGGGGGTGGTTCCAATCAGCCCCAGCATTTT.